These 5 T cell receptor beta chains were all obtained from the same sample, sequenced in a study of cytomegalovirus exposure and HLA in healthy donors. PCR was performed using 60 Vbeta and 13 Jbeta primers. Clones were read by immunoSEQ multiplex PCR, and TCRdb kept only the in-frame ones, dropping some. The specimen's table records 100,000 to 150,000 clones. Material for sequencing was PBMCs. Every receptor here comes from a man between 18 and 29 years old in good health and CMV-seronegative.

The chain links TRBV6-5 to TRBJ1-1; D is possibly TRBD1 (5 bases). V was pared by 7 bases and J by 1 base, with 16 bases between. This CDR3 region has 15 residues. Germline V CDR1 and CDR2: MNHEY, SVGAGI. The CDR3 bases are TGTGCCAGCAACCGACGGGGGGGGTCGAACACTGAAGCTTTCTTT. It specifies CASNRRGGSNTEAFF.

The chain is built from TRBV5-6 and TRBJ1-2, with TRBD1 identical over 8 bases. Losses at the gene ends were 2 bases for V and 4 bases for J; bases not matched to a gene: 13. CDR3 size: 17 residues. Germline CDR1 SGHDT, CDR2 YYEEEE. CDR3 nucleotides: TGTGCCAGCAGCTTCGGTCGGGACAGGCTTATGGGCTATGGCTACACCTTC. This codes for CASSFGRDRLMGYGYTF.

CDR3 in DNA: TGTGCCAGTAGTCCTAGGGAGAACTATGGCTACACCTTC. Its translation is CASSPRENYGYTF. This chain connects TRBV19 to TRBJ1-2; D unclear. Germline CDR1 is LNHDA and CDR2 is SQIVND (reference sequence). Between the trimmed V and J ends, which lost 5 bases and 2 bases, there was a span of 9 bases. CDR3 length equals 13 residues.

This chain links TRBV9 with TRBJ1-4; a weak D match, TRBD1 (5 bases). In germline, CDR1 is SGDLS, CDR2 YYNGEE. The CDR3 is 14 amino acids. The V gene lost 1 base and the J gene lost 7 bases, with 11 bases spanning the gap. The CDR3 nucleotides are TGTGCCAGCAGCGTATCGGGGGTAGGTGAAAAACTGTTTTTT. Translation: CASSVSGVGEKLFF. The full variable domain, in which reference TRBV9 and TRBJ1-4 provide the parts outside the CDR3, is DSGVTQTPKHLITATGQRVTLRCSPRSGDLSVYWYQQSLDQGLQFLIQYYNGEERAKGNILERFSAQQFPDLHSELNLSSLELGDSALYFCASSVSGVGEKLFFGSGTQLSVL.

V gene TRBV5-6 combines with J gene TRBJ2-3; D gene uncertain. Trimming pared 7 bases from V and 6 bases from J, leaving 18 bases between. The CDR3 has 14 amino acids. Germline V gives CDR1 SGHDT, CDR2 YYEEEE. The chain's CDR3 is CASSSARSSDTQYF. CDR3 coding DNA: TGTGCCAGCTCCTCCGCGAGGTCATCTGATACGCAGTATTTT.